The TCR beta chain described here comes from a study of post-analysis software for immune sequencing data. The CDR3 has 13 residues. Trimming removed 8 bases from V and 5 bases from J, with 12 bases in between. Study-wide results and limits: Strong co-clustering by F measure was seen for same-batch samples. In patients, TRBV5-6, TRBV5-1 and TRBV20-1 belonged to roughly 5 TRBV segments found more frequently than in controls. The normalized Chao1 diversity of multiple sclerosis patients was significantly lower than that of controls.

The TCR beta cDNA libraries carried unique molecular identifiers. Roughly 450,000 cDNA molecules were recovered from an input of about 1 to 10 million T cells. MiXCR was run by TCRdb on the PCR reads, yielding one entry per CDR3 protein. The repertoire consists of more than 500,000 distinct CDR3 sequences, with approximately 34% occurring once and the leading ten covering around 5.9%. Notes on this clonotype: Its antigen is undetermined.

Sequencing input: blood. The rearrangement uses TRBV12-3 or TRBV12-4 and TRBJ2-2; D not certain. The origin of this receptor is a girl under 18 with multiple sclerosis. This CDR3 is CASQRTGTGELFF. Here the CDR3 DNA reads TGTGCCAGCCAACGGACGGGTACCGGGGAGCTGTTTTTT.